These 12 T cell receptor beta chains were sequenced from one sample in a study of T cells in Graves' hyperthyroidism and ophthalmopathy. RNA transcripts gave rise to amplified TCR beta CDR3 regions. Using the HTBI primer set, a first-round RT-PCR was run on the TCR CDR3. TCRdb reprocessed the multiplex PCR reads via MiXCR and lists one record per CDR3 protein. The sample holds under 400,000 distinct CDR3 sequences, 15% seen once. The specimen was blood. The receptors originated from a woman aged 60-75 years with Graves' ophthalmopathy.

A note on this clonotype: One junction end disagrees with the germline gene, perhaps due to a read error. The genes are TRBV10-3 and TRBJ1-1; TRBD1 aligns across 7 bases. There are 17 residues in the CDR3. In germline, CDR1 is ENHRY, CDR2 SYGVKD. In DNA, the CDR3 is TGTGCCATCAGTGACCGACAGGGCCGGTCCACGAACACTAAAGCTTTCTTT. It translates to CAISDRQGRSTNTKAFF.

This clonotype was counted at least ten times. The chain uses TRBV24-1 and TRBJ2-1, with 10 nucleotides matching TRBD2. Germline CDR1 reads KGHDR; CDR2 reads SFDVKD. The trim removed 5 bases at V and 4 bases at J, leaving 7 bases unmatched. This CDR3 comprises 16 residues. The CDR3 loop is CATSVQAGGRYNEQFF. CDR3 in DNA: TGTGCCACCAGTGTCCAAGCGGGAGGGCGGTACAATGAGCAGTTCTTC.

The chain carries TRBV4-2 and TRBJ2-7; TRBD2 agrees at 10 bases. CDR1 LGHNA and CDR2 YNFKEQ come from the germline V gene. V shed 3 bases, J shed 5 bases, and the junction held 7 bases outside the gene matches. The CDR3 has 15 amino acids. The CDR3 sequence: CASSQEGLASHEQYF. For the CDR3, the DNA is TGTGCCAGCAGCCAGGAGGGACTAGCGTCCCACGAGCAGTACTTC.

The sample holds many counts of this clonotype. CDR3 sequence (DNA): TGTGCCAGCAGCTTAACAGGTTACAATGAGCAGTTCTTC. The encoded protein is CASSLTGYNEQFF. The rearrangement uses TRBV7-3 and TRBJ2-1; no firm D call. CDR3 length: 13 amino acids. The V end was cut by 0 bases, the J end by 4 bases, with 4 bases between. In germline, CDR1 is SGHTA, CDR2 FQGTGA.

This clonotype was seen repeatedly, ten times or more. This sequence joins TRBV20-1 and TRBJ1-1; D is perhaps TRBD1 (5 bases). Trimming removed 5 bases at V and 1 base at J, with 8 bases between. CDR1 DFQATT and CDR2 SNEGSKA come from the germline V gene (reference sequence). The CDR3 totals 12 residues. The CDR3 is CSAFDRNTEAFF. CDR3 coding DNA: TGCAGTGCTTTCGACAGGAACACTGAAGCTTTCTTT.

To note about this clonotype: This sequence may be a read error, since a much larger clone differs from it by one base. The CDR3, as DNA: TGTGCCTATAAGGGGTTCGACACCGGGGAGCCGTTTTTT. This sequence encodes CAYKGFDTGEPFF. This chain uses TRBV30 with TRBJ2-2; either TRBD1 or TRBD2 may fit D (5 bases each). CDR3 size: 13 residues. CDR1 is GTSNPN and CDR2 is SVGIG in the germline V gene (reference sequence).

This clonotype was seen only a few times. The V call is TRBV19, the J call TRBJ2-6, with 8 bases lining up with TRBD1. V dropped 4 bases and J dropped 0; count of bases not matched to a gene: 5. This CDR3 is 17 amino acids long. The V gene's germline CDR1 is LNHDA and CDR2 SQIVND (reference sequence). CDR3 coding DNA: TGTGCCAGTAGTAAAAGACAGGGGCCCTCTGGGGCCAACGTCCTGACTTTC. It yields the protein CASSKRQGPSGANVLTF.

This clonotype appeared many times. As DNA, the CDR3 is TGTGCCAGCACCTCCCCTTCACTAGCGGGGACGGTGACCCAGTACTTC. Its protein product is CASTSPSLAGTVTQYF. J is TRBJ2-5 and V is TRBV28; 10 nucleotides agree with TRBD2. The trim removed 7 bases at V and 7 bases at J, leaving 15 bases unmatched. Germline V gene lookup returns CDR1 MDHEN and CDR2 SYDVKM. There are 16 residues in the CDR3.

This clonotype was observed at least ten times. The V and J genes are TRBV30 and TRBJ2-5; 10 bases align to TRBD2. Per germline, CDR1 GTSNPN and CDR2 SVGIG (reference sequence). Losses at the gene ends were 3 bases for V and 7 bases for J; bases not matched to a gene: 11. This CDR3 spans 15 amino acids. The CDR3 sequence is CAWSILAGIPGTQYF. The DNA for the CDR3 is TGTGCCTGGAGCATACTAGCGGGAATCCCAGGGACCCAGTACTTC.

This clonotype was counted many times. The rearrangement joins TRBV27 to TRBJ2-4, with D possibly being TRBD1 (5 bases). V was pared by 7 bases and J by 1 base, with 20 bases between. This CDR3 has 17 residues. Germline V gene data show CDR1 as MNHEY and CDR2 as SMNVEV (reference sequence). CDR3 bases: TGTGCCAGCAATTATAAGGGCAGGGCCCTGGCCAAAAACATTCAGTACTTC. Translated, it gives CASNYKGRALAKNIQYF.

This clonotype occurred many times. The chain couples TRBV28 to TRBJ1-5, with no clear D. The CDR3 extends over 13 amino acids. Trimming cost V 4 bases and J 9 bases, with 13 bases left between them. Germline assignment: CDR1 MDHEN and CDR2 SYDVKM. CDR3 sequence: CASSSTPTRPQHF. The DNA of the CDR3 is TGTGCCAGCAGTTCCACCCCAACTCGGCCCCAGCATTTT.

The CDR3 coding sequence is TGTGCCAGCAGCACCCTTACTCGGGGTGACTATGGCTACACCTTC. It is translated as CASSTLTRGDYGYTF. The chain is built from TRBV28 and TRBJ1-2; no firm D call. This CDR3 is 15 amino acids long. The V end lost 6 bases, the J end lost 3 bases, and 17 bases lay between the germline ends. Germline CDR1 MDHEN, CDR2 SYDVKM.